The subject of this entry is one T cell receptor (beta chain). Its antigen is as yet unknown. The sample comes from a study of cytomegalovirus exposure and HLA in healthy donors. Study-wide findings and caveats: An analysis that came later showed most CMV-associated TCR beta chains appearing HLA-restricted.

The PCR contained 60 Vbeta and 13 Jbeta primers. In the original processing: Unique TCR beta chains numbered roughly 84 million in a later analysis, with around 11 million shared. Clones were read by immunoSEQ multiplex PCR, and TCRdb kept only the in-frame ones, dropping some. V and J calls and clone size are given by that table; D and trimming were obtained from the DNA. Recorded here are approximately 54,000 clones; the top ten clones represent 6% to 7.5%. The CDR3 is 14 amino acids. In germline, CDR1 is GTSNPN, CDR2 SVGIG (reference sequence). V was pared by 1 base and J by 3 bases, with 9 bases between.

This clonotype was sampled from a woman aged 40 to 55 in good health and CMV-seronegative. Sequencing was carried out using PBMCs. The chain has TRBV30 and TRBJ2-2; possibly TRBD2 for D (6 bases). The CDR3 loop is CAWSEWRDTGELFF. The CDR3 DNA follows: TGTGCCTGGAGTGAGTGGAGGGACACCGGGGAGCTGTTTTTT.